One and the same sample provided the 22 T cell receptor beta chains below, sequenced in a study of a mutant IDH1 vaccine in newly diagnosed glioma. Indicated time point: week 11, during vaccination. The content of each vaccine dose was 300 ug of mutant IDH1 20-mer peptide, and topical imiquimod accompanied it. The antigens for these receptors are not known. Repertoires were generated with immunoSEQ multiplex PCR, while TCRdb's copy carries only in-frame clones and drops some. This table has about 60,000 clones, approximately 84% appearing once. The input for sequencing was PBMCs, taken from a glioma patient whose treatment included an IDH1 peptide vaccine. Source of these receptors: a man aged 30-40 years with glioma.

About this clone itself: Sequence at one end of the junction differs from germline and may be a read error. Within the sample, other DNA sequences also encode this same CDR3. The gene calls are TRBV6-1 and TRBJ1-5; perhaps TRBD1 as D (6 bases). The CDR3 covers 16 residues. Germline V gene data show CDR1 as MNHNS and CDR2 as SASEGT. The CDR3 region is CASSEGSAGVNQPQHF. The CDR3 nucleotides read TGCGCCAGCAGCGAAGGTTCGGCAGGGGTTAATCAGCCCCAGCATTTT.

The chain couples TRBV28 to TRBJ2-7, with 12 nucleotides matching TRBD1. The CDR3 is 15 residues long. V was clipped by 6 bases and J by 2 bases; unmatched bases: 5. Germline CDR1 is MDHEN and CDR2 is SYDVKM. CDR3: CASSLGTGGPYEQYF. Written as DNA, the CDR3 is TGTGCCAGCAGCCTTGGGACAGGGGGCCCCTACGAGCAGTACTTC.

This chain uses TRBV28 with TRBJ1-1; a possible D gene is TRBD1 (5 bases). The germline V gene has CDR1 MDHEN and CDR2 SYDVKM. Trimming cost V 5 bases and J 4 bases, with 23 bases left between them. CDR3 length: 17 residues. The CDR3 DNA is TGTGCCAGCAGTCCCCCCCGGGGCCAGATCCCAAGCACTGAAGCTTTCTTT. It yields the protein CASSPPRGQIPSTEAFF.

The V call is TRBV6-1, the J call TRBJ2-1, with D tentatively TRBD1 (6 bases). V lost 5 bases to trimming and J lost 8 bases, with 7 bases between them. This CDR3 region has 11 residues. The germline CDR1 and CDR2 sequences are MNHNS and SASEGT. CDR3 bases: TGTGCCAGCAGTAAGGGGGATGAGCAGTTCTTC. It is translated as CASSKGDEQFF.

This clone was seen a few times. The V and J genes are TRBV2 and TRBJ1-1; no reliable D call. CDR1 SNHLY and CDR2 FYNNEI come from the germline V gene. This CDR3 has 12 amino acids. V lost 5 bases and J 3 bases, leaving 7 bases between the germline ends. The CDR3: CASSQTHTEAFF. The CDR3 DNA reads as TGTGCCAGCAGTCAGACTCACACTGAAGCTTTCTTT.

The chain recombines TRBV30 with TRBJ2-3; no definite D call. The germline V gene encodes CDR1 GTSNPN and CDR2 SVGIG (reference sequence). V lost 0 bases and J 2 bases, leaving 15 bases between the germline ends. The CDR3 spans 16 residues. The CDR3 here is CAWSVSTRVHTDTQYF. CDR3 coding DNA: TGTGCCTGGAGTGTCAGTACCCGGGTCCACACAGATACGCAGTATTTT.

This chain connects TRBV19 to TRBJ2-5; 7 bases match TRBD2. V shed 5 bases and J 7 bases; nucleotides not matched to a gene: 10. CDR1 is LNHDA and CDR2 is SQIVND in the germline V gene (reference sequence). The length of the CDR3 is 14 residues. The CDR3 spells CASSPREAQATQYF. CDR3 DNA sequence: TGTGCCAGTAGTCCCCGGGAGGCCCAGGCGACCCAGTACTTC.

The chain couples TRBV7-9 to TRBJ2-1; D remains ambiguous. Germline-derived CDR1 and CDR2 are SEHNR and FQNEAQ (reference sequence). This CDR3 spans 12 amino acids. Trimming cost V 5 bases and J 7 bases, with 9 bases left between them. The CDR3 is CASSPGVNEQFF. CDR3 coding DNA: TGTGCCAGCAGCCCCGGTGTGAATGAGCAGTTCTTC.

This clone has a handful of counts. This CDR3 reads CASRLGGSSYNEQFF. The CDR3 nucleotides are TGTGCCAGCAGGCTAGGGGGGAGCTCCTACAATGAGCAGTTCTTC. The chain recombines TRBV27 with TRBJ2-1; D possibly uses TRBD1 or TRBD2 (6 bases each). Germline assignment: CDR1 MNHEY and CDR2 SMNVEV (reference sequence). CDR3 length: 15 residues. V was trimmed by 6 bases and J by 0 bases, leaving 12 bases between them.

The chain uses TRBV29-1 and TRBJ1-2; tentative D call: TRBD1 (5 bases). CDR1 and CDR2 (germline): SQVTM, ANQGSEA. The CDR3 totals 11 residues. The V and J ends lost 7 bases and 6 bases respectively, with 12 bases between them. CDR3 protein: CSGGGGNGYTF. The CDR3, as DNA: TGCAGCGGCGGTGGGGGAAATGGCTACACCTTC.

This sequence joins TRBV2 and TRBJ1-2; tentatively, D is TRBD1 (6 bases). The germline gives CDR1 SNHLY, CDR2 FYNNEI. Trimming stripped 4 bases from V and 8 bases from J, with 14 bases between. The CDR3 spans 13 residues. CDR3 region: CASSVYRERGYTF. CDR3 sequence (DNA): TGTGCCAGCAGTGTATACAGGGAAAGGGGCTACACCTTC.

This clone was recorded only once. The chain uses TRBV9 and TRBJ2-2, with 8 bases identical to TRBD1. V shed 2 bases, J shed 0 bases, and the junction held 3 bases outside the gene matches. Germline V gene data show CDR1 as SGDLS and CDR2 as YYNGEE. The CDR3 totals 16 residues. CDR3: CASSVPQGANTGELFF. DNA of the CDR3: TGTGCCAGCAGCGTTCCACAGGGGGCGAACACCGGGGAGCTGTTTTTT.

The chain carries TRBV27 and TRBJ2-7; TRBD1 aligns across 7 bases. The germline V gene has CDR1 MNHEY and CDR2 SMNVEV (reference sequence). The length of the CDR3 is 14 residues. The ends lost 4 bases at V and 5 bases at J; junction bases unmatched: 8. For the CDR3, the DNA is TGTGCCAGCAGTTCAGACAGGGCTCGGGACGAGCAGTACTTC. Protein: CASSSDRARDEQYF.

The J gene is TRBJ2-7, the V gene TRBV11-1, with TRBD2 matching over 7 bases. Germline CDR1 reads SGHAT; CDR2 reads FQDESV (reference sequence). V was clipped by 2 bases and J by 0 bases; unmatched bases: 16. The length of the CDR3 is 19 residues. DNA of the CDR3: TGTGCCAGCAGCTTATCAGTGGGAGGGTCCAAACCCATCTCCTACGAGCAGTACTTC. As protein: CASSLSVGGSKPISYEQYF.

This sequence joins TRBV5-1 and TRBJ2-5; 9 bases match TRBD1. Germline-derived CDR1 and CDR2 are SGHRS and YFSETQ. The CDR3 consists of 16 residues. The trim removed 0 bases at V and 5 bases at J, leaving 8 bases unmatched. In DNA form, the CDR3 reads TGCGCCAGCAGCTTGGGGTCGACAGGACAGGGGGAGACCCAGTACTTC. Translating it yields CASSLGSTGQGETQYF.

The chain employs TRBV7-8 and TRBJ2-7; 11 nucleotides align to TRBD1. Germline assignment: CDR1 SGHVS and CDR2 FQNEAQ. V shed 7 bases, J shed 4 bases, and the junction held 6 bases outside the gene matches. The CDR3 has 14 amino acids. The CDR3 nucleotides read TGTGCCAGCACTCCCGGGACAGGGGGTTACGAGCAGTACTTC. Amino acids: CASTPGTGGYEQYF.

The chain links TRBV5-1 to TRBJ2-7; D remains unclear. This CDR3 contains 14 residues. Deletions cut 0 bases from V and 1 base from J, with 8 bases between. From germline, CDR1 is SGHRS and CDR2 YFSETQ. CDR3 protein: CASSLDTPSYEQYF. CDR3 DNA sequence: TGCGCCAGCAGCTTGGACACACCGTCCTACGAGCAGTACTTC.

The chain combines TRBV15 with TRBJ1-2, with no clear D. Trimming cost V 0 bases and J 1 base, with 3 bases left between them. Per germline, CDR1 LNHNV and CDR2 YYDKDF (reference sequence). The CDR3 is made up of 13 amino acids. CDR3 sequence reads: CATSREYNYGYTF. CDR3 DNA: TGTGCCACCAGCAGAGAATATAACTATGGCTACACCTTC. Based on the CDR3 plus reference TRBV15 and TRBJ1-2, the full variable domain is DAMVIQNPRYQVTQFGKPVTLSCSQTLNHNVMYWYQQKSSQAPKLLFHYYDKDFNNEADTPDNFQSRRPNTSFCFLDIRSPGLGDTAMYLCATSREYNYGYTFGSGTRLTVV.

This rearrangement joins TRBV11-2 to TRBJ2-4; D unresolved. Germline V lookup: CDR1 SGHAT, CDR2 FQNNGV. The CDR3 is 13 amino acids. V lost 6 bases and J lost 0, with 6 bases in between. CDR3: CASRSLAKNIQYF. CDR3 coding DNA: TGTGCCAGCAGGAGCTTAGCCAAAAACATTCAGTACTTC.

The chain has TRBV30 and TRBJ1-3; no reliable D call. Germline V gene sequence: CDR1 GTSNPN, CDR2 SVGIG (reference sequence). This CDR3 has 11 amino acids. V lost 4 bases to trimming and J lost 1 base, with 2 bases between them. In nucleotides, the CDR3 is TGTGCCTGGACATCTGGAAACACCATATATTTT. Residues: CAWTSGNTIYF. The variable domain in full, completed from reference TRBV30 and TRBJ1-3, reads SQTIHQWPATLVQPVGSPLSLECTVEGTSNPNLYWYRQAAGRGLQLLFYSVGIGQISSEVPQNLSASRPQDRQFILSSKKLLLSDSGFYLCAWTSGNTIYFGEGSWLTVV.

The chain has TRBV5-5 and TRBJ2-3; 9 bases align to TRBD2. This CDR3 has 17 amino acids. The V gene's germline CDR1 is SGHKS and CDR2 YYEKEE (reference sequence). After removal of 3 bases from V and 0 bases from J, the junction contained 8 bases not matched to a gene. CDR3 nucleotides: TGTGCCAGCAGCTCCCGAGCGGGGGGCCGGAGCACAGATACGCAGTATTTT. It is translated as CASSSRAGGRSTDTQYF.

The chain couples TRBV13 to TRBJ1-2; D is undetermined. CDR3 size: 15 residues. The V gene lost 0 bases and the J gene lost 0 bases, with 8 bases spanning the gap. Germline values: CDR1 PRHDT, CDR2 FYEKMQ (reference sequence). Written as DNA, the CDR3 is TGTGCCAGCAGCTTAGGCGCGAATACTAACTATGGCTACACCTTC. It is translated as CASSLGANTNYGYTF. Supplemented by reference TRBV13 and TRBJ1-2, the full variable domain reads AAGVIQSPRHLIKEKRETATLKCYPIPRHDTVYWYQQGPGQDPQFLISFYEKMQSDKGSIPDRFSAQQFSDYHSELNMSSLELGDSALYFCASSLGANTNYGYTFGSGTRLTVV.